The sequence of this TCR beta chain was determined in a study of blood T cell repertoires in COVID-19. For the study at large: Samples taken during acute and convalescent COVID-19 were collected in the United States, Italy and Spain. From T cells, B-cell-depleted T cells, or PBMCs came the material, which was cDNA or gDNA.

Original processing notes: By means of reference gene primer amplification, nucleated cell counts were estimated. Clones were sequenced by immunoSEQ multiplex PCR, and TCRdb holds only the in-frame ones, with some missing. That table is the source of V, J and clone size, and D and trimming were worked out from the DNA. Here the sample spans about 200,000 clones, approximately 90% being singletons. Germline V CDR1 and CDR2: SGHTA, FQGTGA. Germline trimming cut 3 bases from V and 5 bases from J; bases unmatched to any gene: 8. CDR3 length equals 15 residues. The chain uses TRBV7-3 and TRBJ2-5; 8 positions agree with TRBD1. The sequencing sample was made of peripheral blood. The clonotype originates from a man in his forties with acute or convalescent COVID-19. The DNA of the CDR3 is TGTGCCAGCAGCTTGGGCAGGGGGCAGGAGGAGACCCAGTACTTC. Translated: CASSLGRGQEETQYF.